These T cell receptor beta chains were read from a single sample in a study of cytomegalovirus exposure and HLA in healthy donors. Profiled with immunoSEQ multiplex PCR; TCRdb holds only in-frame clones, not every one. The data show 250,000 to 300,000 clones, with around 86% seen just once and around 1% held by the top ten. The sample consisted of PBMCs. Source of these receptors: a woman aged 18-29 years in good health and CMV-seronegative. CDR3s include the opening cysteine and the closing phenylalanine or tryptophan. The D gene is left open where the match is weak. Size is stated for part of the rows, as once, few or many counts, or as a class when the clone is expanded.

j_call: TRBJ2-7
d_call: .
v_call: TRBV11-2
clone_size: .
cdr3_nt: TGTGCCAGCTCGACTATGCAGGCGGGCGAGCAGTACTTC
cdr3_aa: CASSTMQAGEQYF

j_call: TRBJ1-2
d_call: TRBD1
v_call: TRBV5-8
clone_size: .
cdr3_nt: TGTGCCAGCAGCTTGGGGACAGGGAGGGGTAAGGATGGCTACACCTTC
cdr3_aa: CASSLGTGRGKDGYTF

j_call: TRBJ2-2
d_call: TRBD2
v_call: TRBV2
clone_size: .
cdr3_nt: TGTGCCAGCAGTCTGACTAGCGCGAACACCGGGGAGCTGTTTTTT
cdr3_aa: CASSLTSANTGELFF

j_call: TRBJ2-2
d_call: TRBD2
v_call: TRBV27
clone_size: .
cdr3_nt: TGTGCCAGCAGTCCCGGGACTAGCGGGAGGTCCGGGGAGCTGTTTTTT
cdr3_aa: CASSPGTSGRSGELFF

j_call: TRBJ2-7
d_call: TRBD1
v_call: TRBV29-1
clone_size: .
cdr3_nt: TGCAGCGTGAGGACAGGGGGGTGGAATGAGCAGTACTTC
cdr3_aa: CSVRTGGWNEQYF

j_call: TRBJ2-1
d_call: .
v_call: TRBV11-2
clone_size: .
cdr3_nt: TGTGCCAGCAGCTTAGACGCACCGGACAATGAGCAGTTCTTC
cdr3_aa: CASSLDAPDNEQFF

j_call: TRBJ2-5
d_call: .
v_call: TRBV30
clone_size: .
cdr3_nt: TGTGCCTGGACTTCCGGGGGTCAAGAGACCCAGTACTTC
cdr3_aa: CAWTSGGQETQYF

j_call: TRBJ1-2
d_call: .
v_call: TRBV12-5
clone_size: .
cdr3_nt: TGTGCTAGTGGTTTGGACTCAACAGGTCCGTATGGCTACACCTTC
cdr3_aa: CASGLDSTGPYGYTF

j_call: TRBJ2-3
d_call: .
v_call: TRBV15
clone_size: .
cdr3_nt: TGTGCCACCAGCACCCGCGGGGATCCCAGCACAGATACGCAGTATTTT
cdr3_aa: CATSTRGDPSTDTQYF

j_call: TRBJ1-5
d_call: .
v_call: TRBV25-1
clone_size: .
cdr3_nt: TGTGCCAGCAGTGCCGGGAAGGACCTTTATAGCAATCAGCCCCAGCATTTT
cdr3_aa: CASSAGKDLYSNQPQHF

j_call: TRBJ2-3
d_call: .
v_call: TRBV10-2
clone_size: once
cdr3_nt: TGCGCCTGTGCTAGTTCCCCAGATACGCAGTATTTT
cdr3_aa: CACASSPDTQYF

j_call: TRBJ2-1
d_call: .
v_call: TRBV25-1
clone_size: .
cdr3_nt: TGTGCCAGCAATGGGGGAGGACCCTACAATGAGCAGTTCTTC
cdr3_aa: CASNGGGPYNEQFF

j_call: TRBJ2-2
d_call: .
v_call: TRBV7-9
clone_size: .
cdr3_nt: TGTGCCAGCAGCTTCTTGACAGTCACCGGGGAGCTGTTTTTT
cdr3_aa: CASSFLTVTGELFF

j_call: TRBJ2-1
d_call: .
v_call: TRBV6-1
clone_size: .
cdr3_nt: TGTGCCAGCAGGGTGACAGCTTCCTATGGATATGAGCAGTTCTTC
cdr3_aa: CASRVTASYGYEQFF

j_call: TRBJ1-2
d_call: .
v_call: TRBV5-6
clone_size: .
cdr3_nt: TGTGCCAGCACCCCACCAGGGAGGTATAACTATGGCTACACCTTC
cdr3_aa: CASTPPGRYNYGYTF

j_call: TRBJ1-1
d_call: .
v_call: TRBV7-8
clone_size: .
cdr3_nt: TGTGCCAGCAGCTTTCACATGAACACTGAAGCTTTCTTT
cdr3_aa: CASSFHMNTEAFF

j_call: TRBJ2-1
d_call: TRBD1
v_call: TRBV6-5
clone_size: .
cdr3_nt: TGTGCCAGCAGACCCGGGACAGGGAGAGGGAGTGAGCAGTTCTTC
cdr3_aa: CASRPGTGRGSEQFF

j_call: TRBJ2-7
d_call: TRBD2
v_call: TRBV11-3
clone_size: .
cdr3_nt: TGTGCCAGCAGCTCCGGACTAGCGGGGGAGCAGTACTTC
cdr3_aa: CASSSGLAGEQYF

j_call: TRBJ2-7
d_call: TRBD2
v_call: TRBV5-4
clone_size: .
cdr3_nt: TGTGCCAGCAGCTTGGTCGGAAGCGGGGGGGCCCTCGAGCAGTACTTC
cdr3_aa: CASSLVGSGGALEQYF

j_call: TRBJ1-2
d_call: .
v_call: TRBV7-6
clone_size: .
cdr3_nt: TGTGCCAGCAGCTTACCGTGGCAGATGGGCTACACCTTC
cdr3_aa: CASSLPWQMGYTF

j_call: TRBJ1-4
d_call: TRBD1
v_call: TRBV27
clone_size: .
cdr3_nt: TGTGCCAGCAGTTCACCGGGACAGGTTAATGAAAAACTGTTTTTT
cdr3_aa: CASSSPGQVNEKLFF

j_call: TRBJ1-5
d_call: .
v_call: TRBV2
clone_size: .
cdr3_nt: TGTGCCAGCGCCATGATGGGAGGCGGCAATCAGCCCCAGCATTTT
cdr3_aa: CASAMMGGGNQPQHF

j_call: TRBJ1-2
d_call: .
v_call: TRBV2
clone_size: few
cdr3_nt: TGTGCCAGCAGTGTCCAGTTCCCTTGGTATGGCTACACCTTC
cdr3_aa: CASSVQFPWYGYTF

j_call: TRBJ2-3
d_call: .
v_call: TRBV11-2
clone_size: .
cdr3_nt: TGTGCCAGCAGCGATAGGAGCAGCGGGAGCACAGATACGCAGTATTTT
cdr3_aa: CASSDRSSGSTDTQYF

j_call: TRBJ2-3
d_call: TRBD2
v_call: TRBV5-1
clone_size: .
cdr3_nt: TGCGCCAGCAGCTTGGGTGTGACTAGCGGGGGTGCCGGCACAGATACGCAGTATTTT
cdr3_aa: CASSLGVTSGGAGTDTQYF

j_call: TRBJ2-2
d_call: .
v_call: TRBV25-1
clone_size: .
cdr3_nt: TGTGCCAGCAGTGGACTGACGGCCGGGGAGCTGTTTTTT
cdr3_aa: CASSGLTAGELFF

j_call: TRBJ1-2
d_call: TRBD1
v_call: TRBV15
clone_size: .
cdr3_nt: TGTGCCACCAGCTCGGACAGGGGAATCGGTGGCTACACCTTC
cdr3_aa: CATSSDRGIGGYTF